The sequence of this T cell receptor (beta chain) was determined in a study of CD8 T cells in Susac syndrome. General study results and limits: The study conceded that relatively few individuals underwent its TCR sequencing and HLA analysis.

Those who served as multiple sclerosis controls were treatment-naive patients with stable or active relapsing-remitting disease. While CD8+ and CD4+ T cells were isolated negatively, TEMRA cells were enriched by FACS. A note on this clonotype: Its antigen is unidentified.

Germline V gene sequence: CDR1 MNHEY, CDR2 SMNVEV (reference sequence). V was pared by 8 bases and J by 3 bases, with 10 bases between. CDR3 length: 12 residues. The authors reverse transcribed 0.5 to 1 ug RNA with random hexamers. By means of immunoSEQ multiplex PCR, TCR beta CDR3 spanning 54 Vbeta and 13 Jbeta underwent amplification. TCRdb re-derived calls from the immunoSEQ multiplex PCR reads in MiXCR, one entry per CDR3 protein. Here the sample spans 150,000 to 190,000 distinct CDR3 sequences, roughly 96% being singletons. The sequence was obtained from a human donor with multiple sclerosis. The chain carries TRBV27 and TRBJ1-1, with unresolved D. Sequencing was performed on CD8+ T cells from PBMCs. The CDR3 is CASGYGDTEAFF. CDR3 DNA sequence: TGTGCCAGCGGATACGGGGACACTGAAGCTTTCTTT.